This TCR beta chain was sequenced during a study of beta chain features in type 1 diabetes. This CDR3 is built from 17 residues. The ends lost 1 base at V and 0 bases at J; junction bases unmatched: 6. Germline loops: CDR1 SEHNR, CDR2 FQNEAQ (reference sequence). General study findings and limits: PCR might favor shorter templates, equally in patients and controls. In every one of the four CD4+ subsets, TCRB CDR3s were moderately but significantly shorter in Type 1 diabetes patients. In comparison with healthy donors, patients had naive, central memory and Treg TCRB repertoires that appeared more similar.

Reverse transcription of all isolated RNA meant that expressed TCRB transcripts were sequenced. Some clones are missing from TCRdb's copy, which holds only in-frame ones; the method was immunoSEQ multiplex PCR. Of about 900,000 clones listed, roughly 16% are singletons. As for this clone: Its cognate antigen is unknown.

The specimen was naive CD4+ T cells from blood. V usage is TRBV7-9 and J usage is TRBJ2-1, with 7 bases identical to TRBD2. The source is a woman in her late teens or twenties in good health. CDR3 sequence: CASSLVASGTSYNEQFF. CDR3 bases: TGTGCCAGCAGCTTAGTGGCTAGCGGAACCTCCTACAATGAGCAGTTCTTC.